The entry that follows covers one T cell receptor (beta chain) sequence. The data were obtained in a study of blood T cell repertoires in COVID-19. The CDR3 covers 17 residues. The germline CDR1 and CDR2 sequences are LNHDA and SQIVND (reference sequence). V was cut by 5 bases and J by 1 base, with 15 bases left in between. TCRdb's table, derived via immunoSEQ multiplex PCR, lists solely in-frame clones and lacks some. Among around 64,000 clones listed, roughly 85% were seen once. Sequencing input: peripheral blood. The rearrangement joins TRBV19 to TRBJ1-6, with D perhaps matching TRBD1 (5 bases). The source of this sequence is a woman of 80 years or more with acute or convalescent COVID-19. This chain's CDR3 is CASSPGQWRSYNSPLHF. The CDR3 coding sequence is TGTGCCAGTAGTCCCGGACAATGGCGGTCCTATAATTCACCCCTCCACTTT.